This is a list of T cell receptor beta chains from one sample in a study of blood T cell repertoires in COVID-19. This table comes from immunoSEQ multiplex PCR, and its TCRdb copy is limited to in-frame clones, with some not included. This sample has around 310,000 clones, with nearly 90% found just once. Sequences were obtained from peripheral blood. These receptors all stem from a woman in her forties with COVID-19, enrolled during active disease. The CDR3 runs from the conserved cysteine through the conserved F or W. The D gene is left open where the match is weak. Clone size appears in some rows only: once, few, many, or a class for an expanded clone.

TGTGCCAGCAGCCGAAGGTCAGGGGGGCTTTGGAATGAGCAGTTCTTC | CASSRRSGGLWNEQFF | NA | TRBV11-2 | NA | TRBJ2-1
TGTGCCAGAACCCCGCGACAATTCGTTCAAATGAACACTGAAGCTTTCTTT | CARTPRQFVQMNTEAFF | NA | TRBV5-5 | NA | TRBJ1-1
TGTGCCAGCAGTTCTCCTCGGGGGTCCTTGCGCGGCAATCAGCCCCAGCATTTT | CASSSPRGSLRGNQPQHF | NA | TRBV2 | NA | TRBJ1-5
TGTGCCAGCAGCTTGGCCGGGGGAACCACCGGGGAGCTGTTTTTT | CASSLAGGTTGELFF | NA | TRBV5-4 | NA | TRBJ2-2
TGCGCCAGCAGCCAAGGACCCACAGGGAACACCGGGGAGCTGTTTTTT | CASSQGPTGNTGELFF | NA | TRBV4-3 | NA | TRBJ2-2
TGCAGCGTTGAACTGGGGCTAGCGGGAGGAGGTCCCTACGAGCAGTACTTC | CSVELGLAGGGPYEQYF | NA | TRBV29-1 | TRBD2 | TRBJ2-7
TGCGCCAGCTGCTCAGGACAACCTGGGTCCTACGAGCAGTACTTC | CASCSGQPGSYEQYF | NA | TRBV10-1 | NA | TRBJ2-7
TGTGCCAGTCGACAGGGAGGAGGCAGCACTGAAGCTTTCTTT | CASRQGGGSTEAFF | once | TRBV6-4 | TRBD1 | TRBJ1-1
TGTGCCAGCACCAAAGAACCGGGACAGGGATTCCACGAGCAGTACTTC | CASTKEPGQGFHEQYF | few | TRBV27 | TRBD1 | TRBJ2-7
TGTGCCAGCAGGAAGGAAGCAGGGGATTACGGAAACACCATATATTTT | CASRKEAGDYGNTIYF | NA | TRBV11-2 | NA | TRBJ1-3
TGTGCCAGCAGCCAAAGCAGGGGGCTCTATCGCTACACCTTC | CASSQSRGLYRYTF | NA | TRBV3-1/TRBV3-2 | TRBD1 | TRBJ1-2
TGTGCCAGCAGCCAGGGGGGACTACCCTACAATGAGCAGTTCTTC | CASSQGGLPYNEQFF | NA | TRBV3-1/TRBV3-2 | TRBD2 | TRBJ2-1
TGTGCCAGCAGCTTTAACAGGGCCTTGAACTCTGGGGCCAACGTCCTGACTTTC | CASSFNRALNSGANVLTF | NA | TRBV7-2 | NA | TRBJ2-6
TGCGCCAGCAGCCGGGACAGGGATGGCTACACCTTC | CASSRDRDGYTF | NA | TRBV5-1 | TRBD1 | TRBJ1-2
TGTGCCTGGAGTGGGCGGAACAATCAGCCCCAGCATTTT | CAWSGRNNQPQHF | NA | TRBV30 | NA | TRBJ1-5
TGTGCCAGCAGTTTAAGGTTATTGGACTATCGGGACAGGGGCTCCATTTATGGCTACACCTTC | CASSLRLLDYRDRGSIYGYTF | few | TRBV27 | TRBD1 | TRBJ1-2
TGTGCCAGCAGTTCATCTAGCGTCAGCTCCTACAATGAGCAGTTCTTC | CASSSSSVSSYNEQFF | NA | TRBV27 | NA | TRBJ2-1
TGTGCCAGCAGCCCTAGCCCTAGCTCCTACAATGAGCAGTTCTTC | CASSPSPSSYNEQFF | NA | TRBV7-9 | NA | TRBJ2-1
TGTGCCTGGAAGGAGCGGGTGGCCTACGAGCAGTACTTC | CAWKERVAYEQYF | once | TRBV30 | NA | TRBJ2-7
TGCGCCAGCAGCCCCAGAAGAGGGACAGGGGGACTTAGGAATCAGCCCCAGCATTTT | CASSPRRGTGGLRNQPQHF | NA | TRBV4-3 | TRBD1 | TRBJ1-5
TGTGCCAGCAGTACCGGGACAGGGGGGCCCGGGGAGCTGTTTTTT | CASSTGTGGPGELFF | NA | TRBV6-2/TRBV6-3 | TRBD1 | TRBJ2-2
TGTGCCAGCAGCCAAGCAGGGGGGAACACTGAAGCTTTCTTT | CASSQAGGNTEAFF | few | TRBV4-2 | TRBD1 | TRBJ1-1
TGTGCCTGGAGTGTACTTGGTGGCTACACCTTC | CAWSVLGGYTF | few | TRBV30 | NA | TRBJ1-2
TGTGCCAGCAGTTTCTCCTTAGCGGGGTTCGCAGATACGCAGTATTTT | CASSFSLAGFADTQYF | NA | TRBV7-2 | TRBD2 | TRBJ2-3
TGTGCCAGCAGCCAAGATAGGGGTGGCTATGGCTACACCTTC | CASSQDRGGYGYTF | NA | TRBV3-1/TRBV3-2 | NA | TRBJ1-2
TGCGCCAGCAGCCAGGGGACAGGGACATATGGCTACACCTTC | CASSQGTGTYGYTF | few | TRBV5-1 | TRBD1 | TRBJ1-2
TGTGCCAGCAGCTTGGCGATACTAGCGGGGAACAATGAGCAGTTCTTC | CASSLAILAGNNEQFF | once | TRBV5-4 | TRBD2 | TRBJ2-1
TGCGCCAGCAGCCAAGATAACTTTATGAACACTGAAGCTTTCTTT | CASSQDNFMNTEAFF | NA | TRBV4-3 | NA | TRBJ1-1